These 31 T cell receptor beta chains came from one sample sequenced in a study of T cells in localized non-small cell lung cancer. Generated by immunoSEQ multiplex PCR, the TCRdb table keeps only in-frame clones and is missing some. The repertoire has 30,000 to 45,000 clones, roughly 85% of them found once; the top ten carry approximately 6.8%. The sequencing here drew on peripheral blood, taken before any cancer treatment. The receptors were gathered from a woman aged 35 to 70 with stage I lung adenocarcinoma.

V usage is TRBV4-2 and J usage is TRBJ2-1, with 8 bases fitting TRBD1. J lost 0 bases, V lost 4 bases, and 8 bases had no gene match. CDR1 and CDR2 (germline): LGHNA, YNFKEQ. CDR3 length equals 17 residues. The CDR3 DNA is TGTGCCAGCAGCCCTTTCACAACAGGGGGCTCCTACAATGAGCAGTTCTTC. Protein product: CASSPFTTGGSYNEQFF.

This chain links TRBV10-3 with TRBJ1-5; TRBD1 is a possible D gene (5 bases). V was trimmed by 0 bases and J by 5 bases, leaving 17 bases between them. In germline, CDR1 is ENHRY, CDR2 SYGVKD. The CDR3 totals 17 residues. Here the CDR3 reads CAISESVAGQGYQPQHF. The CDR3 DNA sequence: TGTGCCATCAGTGAGTCGGTAGCGGGGCAGGGCTATCAGCCCCAGCATTTT.

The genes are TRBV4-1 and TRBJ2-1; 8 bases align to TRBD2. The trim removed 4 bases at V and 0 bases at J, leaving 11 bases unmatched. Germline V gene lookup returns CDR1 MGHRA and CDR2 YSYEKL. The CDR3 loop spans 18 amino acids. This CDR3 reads CASSRDPRGGLSYNEQFF. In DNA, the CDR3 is TGCGCCAGCAGCCGGGACCCACGGGGGGGCCTCTCCTACAATGAGCAGTTCTTC.

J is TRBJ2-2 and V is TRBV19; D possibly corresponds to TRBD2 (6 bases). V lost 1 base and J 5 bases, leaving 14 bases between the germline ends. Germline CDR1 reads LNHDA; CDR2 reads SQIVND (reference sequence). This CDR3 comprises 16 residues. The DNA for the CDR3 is TGTGCCAGTAGTATAGTGGAGGGGCTGGTGACCGGGGAGCTGTTTTTT. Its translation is CASSIVEGLVTGELFF.

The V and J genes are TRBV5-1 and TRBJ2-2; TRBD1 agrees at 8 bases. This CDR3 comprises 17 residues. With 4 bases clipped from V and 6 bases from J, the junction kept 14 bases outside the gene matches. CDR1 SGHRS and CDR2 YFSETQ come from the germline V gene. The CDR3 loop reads CASSRVESQGAAGELFF. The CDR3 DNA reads TGCGCCAGCAGCCGGGTGGAGTCCCAGGGGGCAGCCGGGGAGCTGTTTTTT.

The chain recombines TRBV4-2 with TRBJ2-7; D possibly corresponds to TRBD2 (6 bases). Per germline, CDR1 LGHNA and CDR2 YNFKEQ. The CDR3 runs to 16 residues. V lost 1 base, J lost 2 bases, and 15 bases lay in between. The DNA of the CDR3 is TGTGCCAGCAGCCAAGTGGGAGGACCGATTACCTACGAGCAGTACTTC. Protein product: CASSQVGGPITYEQYF.

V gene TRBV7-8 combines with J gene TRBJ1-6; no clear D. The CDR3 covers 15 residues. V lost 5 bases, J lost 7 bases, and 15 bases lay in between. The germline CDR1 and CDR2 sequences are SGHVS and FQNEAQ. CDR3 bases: TGTGCCAGCAGCGAAAGACAAAACCCCAATTCACCCCTCCACTTT. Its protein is CASSERQNPNSPLHF.

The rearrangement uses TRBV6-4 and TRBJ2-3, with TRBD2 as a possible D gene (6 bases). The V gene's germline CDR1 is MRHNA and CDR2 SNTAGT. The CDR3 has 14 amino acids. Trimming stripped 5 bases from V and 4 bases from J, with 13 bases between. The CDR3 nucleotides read TGTGCCAGCAGTCCCCTGGGACTTTCAGATACGCAGTATTTT. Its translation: CASSPLGLSDTQYF.

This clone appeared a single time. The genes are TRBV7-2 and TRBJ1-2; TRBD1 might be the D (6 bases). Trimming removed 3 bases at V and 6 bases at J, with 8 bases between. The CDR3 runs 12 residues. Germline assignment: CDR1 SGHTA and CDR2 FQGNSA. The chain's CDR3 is CASSFGQHGYTF. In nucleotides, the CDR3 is TGTGCCAGCAGCTTTGGACAGCATGGCTACACCTTC. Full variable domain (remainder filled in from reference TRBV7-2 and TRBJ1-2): GAGVSQSPSNKVTEKGKDVELRCDPISGHTALYWYRQSLGQGLEFLIYFQGNSAPDKSGLPSDRFSAERTGGSVSTLTIQRTQQEDSAVYLCASSFGQHGYTFGSGTRLTVV.

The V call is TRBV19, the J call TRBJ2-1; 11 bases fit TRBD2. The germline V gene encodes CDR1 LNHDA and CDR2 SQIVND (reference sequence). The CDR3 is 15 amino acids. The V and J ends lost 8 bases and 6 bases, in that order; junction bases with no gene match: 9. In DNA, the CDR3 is TGTGCCAGTCGGCTAGCGGGGGGTATTTCCAATGAGCAGTTCTTC. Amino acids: CASRLAGGISNEQFF.

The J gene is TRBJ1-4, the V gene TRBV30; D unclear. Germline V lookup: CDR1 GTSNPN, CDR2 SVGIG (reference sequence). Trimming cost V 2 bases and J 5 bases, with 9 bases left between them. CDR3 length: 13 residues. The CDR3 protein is CAWSRVGNEKLFF. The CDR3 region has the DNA TGTGCCTGGAGTCGGGTAGGAAATGAAAAACTGTTTTTT. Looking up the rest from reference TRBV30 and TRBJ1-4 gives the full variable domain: SQTIHQWPATLVQPVGSPLSLECTVEGTSNPNLYWYRQAAGRGLQLLFYSVGIGQISSEVPQNLSASRPQDRQFILSSKKLLLSDSGFYLCAWSRVGNEKLFFGSGTQLSVL.

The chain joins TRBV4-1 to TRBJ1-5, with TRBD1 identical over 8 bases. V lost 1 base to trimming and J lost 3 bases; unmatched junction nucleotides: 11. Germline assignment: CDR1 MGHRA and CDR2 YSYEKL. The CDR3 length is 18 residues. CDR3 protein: CASSQGVVRTGLNQPQHF. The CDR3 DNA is TGCGCCAGCAGCCAAGGAGTTGTAAGGACAGGGCTCAATCAGCCCCAGCATTTT.

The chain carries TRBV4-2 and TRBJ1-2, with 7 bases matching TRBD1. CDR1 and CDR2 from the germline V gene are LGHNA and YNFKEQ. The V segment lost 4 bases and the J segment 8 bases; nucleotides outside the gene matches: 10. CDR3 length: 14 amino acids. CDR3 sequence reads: CASSPNDRASGYTF. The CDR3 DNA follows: TGTGCCAGCAGCCCGAACGACAGGGCCTCCGGCTACACCTTC.

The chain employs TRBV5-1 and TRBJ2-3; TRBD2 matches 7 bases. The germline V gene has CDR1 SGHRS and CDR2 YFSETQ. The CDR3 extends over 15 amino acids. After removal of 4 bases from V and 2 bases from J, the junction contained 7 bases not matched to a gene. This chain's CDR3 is CASSRTSATTDTQYF. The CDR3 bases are TGCGCCAGCAGCAGAACTAGCGCAACCACAGATACGCAGTATTTT.

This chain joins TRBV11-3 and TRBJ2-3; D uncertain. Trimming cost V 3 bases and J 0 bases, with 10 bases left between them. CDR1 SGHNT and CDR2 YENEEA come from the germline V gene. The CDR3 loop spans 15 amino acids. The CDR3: CASSFRRSSTDTQYF. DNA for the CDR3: TGTGCCAGCAGCTTCCGTAGATCTAGCACAGATACGCAGTATTTT.

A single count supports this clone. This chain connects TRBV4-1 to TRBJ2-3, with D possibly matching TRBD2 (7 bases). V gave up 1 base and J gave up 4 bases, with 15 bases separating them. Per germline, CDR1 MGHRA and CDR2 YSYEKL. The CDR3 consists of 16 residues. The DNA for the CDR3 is TGCGCCAGCAGCCAAGGTCGGGGGGCCGTAGCAGATACGCAGTATTTT. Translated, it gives CASSQGRGAVADTQYF.

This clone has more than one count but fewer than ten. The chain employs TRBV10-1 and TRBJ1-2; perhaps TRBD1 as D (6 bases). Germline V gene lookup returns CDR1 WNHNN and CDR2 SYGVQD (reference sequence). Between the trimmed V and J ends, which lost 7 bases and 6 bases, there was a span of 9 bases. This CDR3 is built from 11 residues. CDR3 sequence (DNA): TGCGCCAGCAAACACAGGGATGGCTACACCTTC. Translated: CASKHRDGYTF.

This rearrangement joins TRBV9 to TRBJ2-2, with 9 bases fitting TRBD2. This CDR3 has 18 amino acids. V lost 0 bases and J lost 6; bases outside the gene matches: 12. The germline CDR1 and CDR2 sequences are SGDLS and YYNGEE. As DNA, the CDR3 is TGTGCCAGCAGCGTAGCTCCGGTAGGAGCGGGGGGCCCCGGGGAGCTGTTTTTT. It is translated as CASSVAPVGAGGPGELFF.

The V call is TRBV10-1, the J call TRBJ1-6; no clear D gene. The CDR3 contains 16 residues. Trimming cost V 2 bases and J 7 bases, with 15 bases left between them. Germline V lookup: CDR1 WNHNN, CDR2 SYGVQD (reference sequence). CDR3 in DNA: TGCGCCAGCAGTGAGACGCGGACGGGGATCAATTCACCCCTCCACTTT. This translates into CASSETRTGINSPLHF.

Here the CDR3 reads CASKEGGTTNYGYTF. CDR3 bases: TGTGCCAGCAAAGAAGGGGGGACTACTAACTATGGCTACACCTTC. This chain links TRBV28 with TRBJ1-2; weak D call: TRBD1 (6 bases). The ends were cut back, 7 bases at V and 0 bases at J, with 15 bases in the middle. Germline CDR1 and CDR2: MDHEN and SYDVKM. CDR3 length: 15 amino acids.

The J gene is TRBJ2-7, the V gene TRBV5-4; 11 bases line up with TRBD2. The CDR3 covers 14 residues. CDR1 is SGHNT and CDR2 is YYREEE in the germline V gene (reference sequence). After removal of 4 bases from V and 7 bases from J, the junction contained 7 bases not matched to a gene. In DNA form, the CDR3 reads TGTGCCAGCAGCCCCCGACTAGCGGGGAAGGAGCAGTACTTC. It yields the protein CASSPRLAGKEQYF. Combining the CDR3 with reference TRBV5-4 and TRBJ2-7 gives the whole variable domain ETGVTQSPTHLIKTRGQQVTLRCSSQSGHNTVSWYQQALGQGPQFIFQYYREEENGRGNFPPRFSGLQFPNYSSELNVNALELDDSALYLCASSPRLAGKEQYFGPGTRLTVT.

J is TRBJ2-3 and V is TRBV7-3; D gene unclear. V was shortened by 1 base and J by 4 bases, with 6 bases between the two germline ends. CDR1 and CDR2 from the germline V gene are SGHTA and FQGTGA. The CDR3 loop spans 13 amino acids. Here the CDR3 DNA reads TGTGCCAGCAGCTTAAATGGCCCAGATACGCAGTATTTT. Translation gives CASSLNGPDTQYF.

The CDR3 bases are TGTGCCAGCAGTTACGATAGACTAGTCCATACGCAGTATTTT. It specifies CASSYDRLVHTQYF. The V and J genes are TRBV6-5 and TRBJ2-3; tentative D call: TRBD2 (6 bases). Germline V gene data show CDR1 as MNHEY and CDR2 as SVGAGI. This CDR3 comprises 14 residues. V lost 2 bases, J lost 7 bases, and 13 bases lay in between.

This chain's CDR3 is CASSLASVGGQETQYF. The CDR3 DNA reads TGTGCCAGCAGCTTAGCTTCGGTGGGGGGGCAAGAGACCCAGTACTTC. The chain has TRBV7-2 and TRBJ2-5; 7 bases fit TRBD2. This CDR3 is 16 amino acids long. Trimming cost V 0 bases and J 2 bases; bases outside gene matches: 6. The germline gives CDR1 SGHTA, CDR2 FQGNSA.

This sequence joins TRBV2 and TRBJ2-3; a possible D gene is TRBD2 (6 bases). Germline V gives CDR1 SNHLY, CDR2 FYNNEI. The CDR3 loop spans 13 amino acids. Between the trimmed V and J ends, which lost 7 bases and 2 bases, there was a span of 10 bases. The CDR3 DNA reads TGTGCCAGCAATAGCGGCCCCACAGATACGCAGTATTTT. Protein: CASNSGPTDTQYF.

The CDR3 coding sequence is TGTGCAGGACGGACAAGCCTACCTAACTATGGCTACACCTTC. This translates into CAGRTSLPNYGYTF. The genes are TRBV30 and TRBJ1-2, with TRBD1 as a possible D gene (5 bases). This CDR3 is 14 amino acids long. CDR1 and CDR2 (germline): GTSNPN, SVGIG (reference sequence).

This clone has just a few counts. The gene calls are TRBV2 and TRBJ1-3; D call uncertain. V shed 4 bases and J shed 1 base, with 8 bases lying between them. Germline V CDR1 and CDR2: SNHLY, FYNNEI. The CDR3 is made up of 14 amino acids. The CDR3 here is CASSASRSGNTIYF. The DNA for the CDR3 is TGTGCCAGCAGTGCCAGCCGGTCTGGAAACACCATATATTTT.

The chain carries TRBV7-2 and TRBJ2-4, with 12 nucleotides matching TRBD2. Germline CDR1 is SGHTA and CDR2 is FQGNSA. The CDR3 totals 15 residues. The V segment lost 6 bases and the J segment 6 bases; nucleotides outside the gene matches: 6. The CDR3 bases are TGTGCCAGCAGTCCAAAGGGACTAGCGGGAAACATTCAGTACTTC. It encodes CASSPKGLAGNIQYF.

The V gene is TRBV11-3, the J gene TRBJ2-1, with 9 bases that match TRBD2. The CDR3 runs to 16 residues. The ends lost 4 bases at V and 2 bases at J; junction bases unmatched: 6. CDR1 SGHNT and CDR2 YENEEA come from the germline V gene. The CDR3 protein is CASSSPLAGTYNEQFF. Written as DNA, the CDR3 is TGTGCCAGCAGCTCGCCCCTAGCGGGGACCTACAATGAGCAGTTCTTC.

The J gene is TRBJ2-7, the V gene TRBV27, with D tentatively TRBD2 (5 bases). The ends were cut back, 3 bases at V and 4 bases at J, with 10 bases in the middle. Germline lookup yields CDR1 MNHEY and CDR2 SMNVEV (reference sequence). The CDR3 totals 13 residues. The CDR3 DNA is TGTGCCAGCAGTTTTAACGGGGAATACGAGCAGTACTTC. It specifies CASSFNGEYEQYF.

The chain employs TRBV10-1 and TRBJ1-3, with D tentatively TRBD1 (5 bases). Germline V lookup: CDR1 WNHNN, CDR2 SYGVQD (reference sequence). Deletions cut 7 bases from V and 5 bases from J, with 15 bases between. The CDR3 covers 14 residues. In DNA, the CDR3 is TGCGCCAGCACAAGACCAGGGTCTCGAAACACCATATATTTT. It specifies CASTRPGSRNTIYF.